Shown below are 7 T cell receptor beta chains from a single sample sequenced in a study of T cell repertoires in cytomegalovirus infection. From the reads, TCRdb called clonotypes with MiXCR, one entry per CDR3 protein. The table includes about 680,000 distinct CDR3 sequences, 20% to 25% detected once. Sequencing input: CD8+ T cells from PBMCs. The receptors here all came from a human donor in good health (CMV status not recorded). Some clones in this sample may be carry-over from other donors' samples.

The chain employs TRBV7-4 and TRBJ2-1; D is perhaps TRBD2 (6 bases). V was trimmed by 2 bases and J by 2 bases, leaving 16 bases between them. The germline gives CDR1 SGHVT, CDR2 SQSDAQ. This CDR3 comprises 17 residues. The CDR3 region has the DNA TGTGCCAGCAGCTTACCCTCGGGAGAGAGCCCCTACAATGAGCAGTTCTTC. As protein: CASSLPSGESPYNEQFF.

This chain connects TRBV6-2 or TRBV6-3 to TRBJ2-7, with D possibly being TRBD1 or TRBD2 (5 bases each). V lost 6 bases to trimming and J lost 2 bases, with 14 bases between them. The CDR3 covers 14 residues. The germline CDR1 and CDR2 sequences are MNHEY and SVGEGT. CDR3 sequence reads: CASRAMGDPYEQYV. The DNA of the CDR3 is TGTGCCAGCAGAGCTATGGGGGACCCCTACGAGCAGTACGTC.

CDR3 protein: CSASPTGYYEQYF. Written as DNA, the CDR3 is TGCAGTGCTAGCCCGACAGGATACTACGAGCAGTACTTC. The rearrangement links TRBV20-1 to TRBJ2-7; D perhaps matches TRBD1 (6 bases). Germline V lookup: CDR1 DFQATT, CDR2 SNEGSKA (reference sequence). The CDR3 is 13 amino acids. The V and J ends lost 3 bases and 3 bases respectively, with 12 bases between them.

This clonotype has more than one count but fewer than ten. This chain connects TRBV18 to TRBJ1-1; 10 bases fit TRBD1. Germline V gene sequence: CDR1 KGHSH, CDR2 LQKENI. CDR3 size: 17 residues. V trimming: 2 bases; J trimming: 3 bases; junction bases outside the gene matches: 9. The CDR3 spells CASSPVPGQGLDTEAFF. Written as DNA, the CDR3 is TGTGCCAGCTCACCAGTCCCGGGACAGGGGCTCGACACTGAAGCTTTCTTT.

In regard to this clonotype: This may be a read error, as it is one base from a much larger clone. The gene calls are TRBV11-3 and TRBJ2-3; possibly TRBD1 for D (5 bases). The CDR3 contains 15 residues. CDR1 and CDR2 (germline): SGHNT, YENEEA. Trimming pared 3 bases from V and 5 bases from J, leaving 15 bases between. CDR3 residues: CASSFSWGNEDTQYF. CDR3 bases: TGTGCCAGCAGCTTTTCATGGGGCAATGAAGATACGCAGTATTTT.

The chain combines TRBV20-1 with TRBJ1-5, with D possibly TRBD1 on 5 matching bases. The CDR3 totals 15 residues. V lost 6 bases and J lost 7, with 22 bases in between. Germline V gives CDR1 DFQATT, CDR2 SNEGSKA (reference sequence). The CDR3 DNA is TGCAGTGCCCGCACAAGATGGGGCGTAGGGCAGCCCCAGCATTTT. This gives the protein CSARTRWGVGQPQHF.

The chain joins TRBV20-1 to TRBJ2-6; D is possibly TRBD1 (5 bases). Germline CDR1 is DFQATT and CDR2 is SNEGSKA (reference sequence). This CDR3 has 15 residues. The germline V and J ends were trimmed by 5 bases and 2 bases, with 13 bases remaining between them. CDR3 DNA: TGCAGTGCTCCGCCCCCGACAGCTGGGGCCAACGTCCTGACTTTC. It codes for CSAPPPTAGANVLTF.